What follows is one T cell receptor (beta chain) and its context. The target antigen is unknown. CDR1 and CDR2 (germline): GTSNPN, SVGIG (reference sequence). This CDR3 has 15 amino acids. V was trimmed by 1 base and J by 0 bases, leaving 7 bases between them. This sample is part of a study of cytomegalovirus exposure and HLA in healthy donors. Study context: Early on, a data release was issued that held approximately 78 million unique TCRs from HLA-typed donors. Study-level findings and limits: A later analysis reportedly found fewer N-insertions in an Asian-associated ancestry cluster than the roughly 700-donor mean. The investigators catalogued some 160 TCR beta chains as cytomegalovirus-associated. In a later analysis, DRB1 alleles had the most associated TCRs; HLA-C alleles the fewest.

This PCR relied on a set of 60 Vbeta primers and 13 Jbeta primers. This table comes from immunoSEQ multiplex PCR, and its TCRdb copy is limited to in-frame clones, with some not included. The sample's table shows 150,000 to 200,000 clones. The receptor's source is a woman under 30 in good health and CMV-seropositive. The specimen was PBMCs. The V gene is TRBV30, the J gene TRBJ2-6; D not resolved. The CDR3 spells CAWSGAHSGANVLTF. The CDR3 DNA reads TGTGCCTGGAGTGGGGCTCACTCTGGGGCCAACGTCCTGACTTTC.